The 27 T cell receptor beta chains presented below share a single source sample, sequenced in a study of blood T cell repertoires in COVID-19. TCRdb's copy holds only in-frame clones and misses some; the assay was immunoSEQ multiplex PCR. The sample shows roughly 410,000 clones, roughly 90% of them seen only once. Sequencing was carried out using peripheral blood. The receptors were gathered from a man aged 40-49 years with acute or convalescent COVID-19.

This chain links TRBV27 with TRBJ1-1; TRBD1 aligns across 7 bases. Germline V gene lookup returns CDR1 MNHEY and CDR2 SMNVEV (reference sequence). This CDR3 is built from 18 residues. The trim removed 3 bases at V and 1 base at J, leaving 14 bases unmatched. The CDR3 protein is CASSLRGGIGTENTEAFF. CDR3 bases: TGTGCCAGCAGTTTGAGAGGGGGCATCGGGACAGAGAACACTGAAGCTTTCTTT.

This clone has just one count. The rearrangement links TRBV4-3 to TRBJ2-1, with D possibly matching TRBD2 (5 bases). V was trimmed by 2 bases and J by 5 bases, leaving 10 bases between them. From germline, CDR1 is LGHNA and CDR2 YSLEER. The CDR3 contains 14 residues. The CDR3: CASSQQTRNNEQFF. The CDR3 coding sequence is TGCGCCAGCAGCCAACAAACTAGAAACAATGAGCAGTTCTTC.

This clone came up a few times. The same CDR3 also results from other DNA sequences found in this sample. This chain joins TRBV7-2 and TRBJ1-2; D is undetermined. This CDR3 has 14 amino acids. V was pared by 1 base and J by 2 bases, with 8 bases between. In germline, CDR1 is SGHTA, CDR2 FQGNSA. CDR3 sequence (DNA): TGTGCCAGCAGCTTAGAAGCAGGCAACTATGGCTACACCTTC. Translating it yields CASSLEAGNYGYTF.

This clone occurred a few times. This chain connects TRBV6-5 to TRBJ1-2; weak D call: TRBD1 (5 bases). This CDR3 has 15 residues. In germline, CDR1 is MNHEY, CDR2 SVGAGI. Trimming stripped 0 bases from V and 3 bases from J, with 11 bases between. DNA for the CDR3: TGTGCCAGCAGTTACTCAGGGGTGGCGGACTATGGCTACACCTTC. Residues: CASSYSGVADYGYTF.

The genes are TRBV5-1 and TRBJ1-6; D gene ambiguous. V was cut by 4 bases and J by 7 bases, with 12 bases left in between. Germline assignment: CDR1 SGHRS and CDR2 YFSETQ. This CDR3 is built from 14 residues. The CDR3 DNA reads TGCGCCAGCAGCCTCCGAGGGCGGAATTCACCCCTCCACTTT. Protein: CASSLRGRNSPLHF.

The chain carries TRBV4-2 and TRBJ1-2; 8 nucleotides match TRBD1. This CDR3 has 15 residues. Looked up from germline, CDR1 is LGHNA and CDR2 is YNFKEQ. J lost 8 bases, V lost 3 bases, and 11 bases had no gene match. This CDR3 reads CASSQTQGAEVGYTF. The DNA for the CDR3 is TGTGCCAGCAGCCAGACCCAGGGGGCAGAGGTCGGCTACACCTTC.

The chain has TRBV4-1 and TRBJ2-7, with TRBD1 identical over 8 bases. Germline CDR1 is MGHRA and CDR2 is YSYEKL. This CDR3 is built from 16 residues. The junction had 8 bases not matched to a gene; V was cut back by 1 base and J by 3 bases. CDR3 DNA: TGCGCCAGCAGCCAAGCCCTGACAGGGGAGTTCTACGAGCAGTACTTC. Amino acids: CASSQALTGEFYEQYF.

J is TRBJ2-3 and V is TRBV7-2, with no clear D. This CDR3 comprises 12 residues. CDR1 and CDR2 from the germline V gene are SGHTA and FQGNSA. V was shortened by 2 bases and J by 5 bases, with 5 bases between the two germline ends. DNA of the CDR3: TGTGCCAGCAGCTTAACGGGAGATACGCAGTATTTT. This encodes CASSLTGDTQYF. Complete variable domain (other parts from reference TRBV7-2 and TRBJ2-3): GAGVSQSPSNKVTEKGKDVELRCDPISGHTALYWYRQSLGQGLEFLIYFQGNSAPDKSGLPSDRFSAERTGGSVSTLTIQRTQQEDSAVYLCASSLTGDTQYFGPGTRLTVL.

V gene TRBV9 combines with J gene TRBJ2-7, with D hard to call. Germline V gene data show CDR1 as SGDLS and CDR2 as YYNGEE. The V and J ends lost 0 bases and 2 bases respectively, with 6 bases between them. CDR3 length equals 13 residues. The CDR3 bases are TGTGCCAGCAGCGTAGGAGACACCTACGAGCAGTACTTC. This sequence encodes CASSVGDTYEQYF.

This chain joins TRBV18 and TRBJ2-7, with D perhaps matching TRBD2 (7 bases). This CDR3 comprises 15 residues. Germline assignment: CDR1 KGHSH and CDR2 LQKENI. V was pared by 1 base and J by 1 base, with 11 bases between. For the CDR3, the DNA is TGTGCCAGCTCACCACAGGGGGGGATTTCCTACGAGCAGTACTTC. This encodes CASSPQGGISYEQYF.

The J gene is TRBJ2-3, the V gene TRBV6-5, with TRBD1 as a possible D gene (6 bases). Germline-derived CDR1 and CDR2 are MNHEY and SVGAGI. V dropped 10 bases and J dropped 4 bases, with 15 bases sitting between them. This CDR3 contains 13 residues. CDR3 bases: TGTGCCATCGGACAGCTCTTGTCAGATACGCAGTATTTT. Translation gives CAIGQLLSDTQYF.

A single count supports this clone. The rearrangement joins TRBV10-3 to TRBJ1-4; D may be TRBD1 (5 bases). The germline CDR1 and CDR2 sequences are ENHRY and SYGVKD. The CDR3 has 15 amino acids. Trimming cost V 3 bases and J 6 bases, with 14 bases left between them. The CDR3 spells CAISDPGGSDEKLFF. In DNA form, the CDR3 reads TGTGCCATCAGTGATCCGGGGGGAAGTGATGAAAAACTGTTTTTT.

This sequence joins TRBV2 and TRBJ1-5; 7 nucleotides agree with TRBD1. This CDR3 spans 14 amino acids. The J segment lost 3 bases and the V segment lost 6 bases, leaving 5 bases of the junction unmatched. Per germline, CDR1 SNHLY and CDR2 FYNNEI. DNA of the CDR3: TGTGCCAGCAGGCCGGGACAGTTCAATCAGCCCCAGCATTTT. Amino acid sequence: CASRPGQFNQPQHF. Looking up the rest from reference TRBV2 and TRBJ1-5 gives the full variable domain: EPEVTQTPSHQVTQMGQEVILRCVPISNHLYFYWYRQILGQKVEFLVSFYNNEISEKSEIFDDQFSVERPDGSNFTLKIRSTKLEDSAMYFCASRPGQFNQPQHFGDGTRLSIL.

The rearrangement links TRBV21-1 to TRBJ1-3; the DNA was not compared with TRBD1, the D call given in the table. TRBV21-1 is a pseudogene locus. The CDR3 is 14 residues long. The CDR3 here is CASSKLSGGNTIYF. CDR3 in DNA: TGTGCCAGCAGCAAACTCTCAGGGGGAAACACCATATATTTT.

This clone appeared once. The J gene is TRBJ2-5, the V gene TRBV4-2; perhaps TRBD1 as D (5 bases). Germline CDR1 and CDR2: LGHNA and YNFKEQ. V was pared by 4 bases and J by 5 bases, with 14 bases between. The CDR3 runs 14 residues. DNA for the CDR3: TGTGCCAGCAGCCCGACAGCCCTGGGGGAGACCCAGTACTTC. Its protein is CASSPTALGETQYF.

This clone was seen just once. The chain is built from TRBV6-5 and TRBJ1-2; 8 positions agree with TRBD1. The germline V gene has CDR1 MNHEY and CDR2 SVGAGI. The CDR3 consists of 14 residues. The trim removed 0 bases at V and 3 bases at J, leaving 0 bases unmatched. The CDR3 nucleotides are TGTGCCAGCAGTTACTCGGACAGGGACTATGGCTACACCTTC. It codes for CASSYSDRDYGYTF.

The chain is built from TRBV12-5 and TRBJ1-3, with D tentatively TRBD1 (6 bases). V lost 6 bases to trimming and J lost 0 bases, with 24 bases between them. In germline, CDR1 is LGHNT, CDR2 FRNRAP. The CDR3 consists of 19 residues. The CDR3 protein is CASGGGANTDRHSGNTIYF. CDR3 in DNA: TGTGCTAGTGGCGGGGGGGCGAACACAGATCGTCACTCTGGAAACACCATATATTTT.

With respect to this clone: Sequence at one end of the junction differs from germline and may be a read error. The chain is built from TRBV7-8 and TRBJ1-3; TRBD1 might be the D (6 bases). Germline V CDR1 and CDR2: SGHVS, FQNEAQ. CDR3 length: 16 amino acids. DNA for the CDR3: TGTGCCAGCAGCGTAGCTAGGACAGTCTCTGGAAACACCATATATTTT. This translates into CASSVARTVSGNTIYF.

This clone occurred once. The rearrangement joins TRBV19 to TRBJ1-1, with D perhaps matching TRBD1 (5 bases). V lost 3 bases, J lost 0 bases, and 11 bases lay in between. The CDR3 loop spans 15 amino acids. Germline V gene lookup returns CDR1 LNHDA and CDR2 SQIVND (reference sequence). CDR3 nucleotides: TGTGCCAGTAGTATTGGGGGGACCTTGAACACTGAAGCTTTCTTT. It yields the protein CASSIGGTLNTEAFF.

As to this clone: The germline gene is not matched at one end of the junction; a read error may be the cause. The chain uses TRBV7-2 and TRBJ1-2; a weak D match, TRBD1 (5 bases). The CDR3 is 13 residues long. Germline V gives CDR1 SGHTA, CDR2 FQGNSA. The CDR3: CASSSYDWQGIIF. CDR3 bases: TGTGCCAGCAGCTCATACGACTGGCAGGGTATTATCTTC. The whole variable domain, remainder taken from reference TRBV7-2 and TRBJ1-2, is GAGVSQSPSNKVTEKGKDVELRCDPISGHTALYWYRQSLGQGLEFLIYFQGNSAPDKSGLPSDRFSAERTGGSVSTLTIQRTQQEDSAVYLCASSSYDWQGIIFGSGTRLTVV.

This chain joins TRBV6-5 and TRBJ2-1, with 10 bases identical to TRBD1. This CDR3 is 14 amino acids long. CDR1 and CDR2 (germline): MNHEY, SVGAGI. J was trimmed by 7 bases and V by 2 bases; bases with no gene match: 2. DNA for the CDR3: TGTGCCAGCAGTTACGGGACAGGGGTAAATGAGCAGTTCTTC. Encoded protein: CASSYGTGVNEQFF.

V gene TRBV7-9 combines with J gene TRBJ2-1, with D possibly TRBD1 on 6 matching bases. CDR1 and CDR2 from the germline V gene are SEHNR and FQNEAQ (reference sequence). This CDR3 contains 12 residues. With 5 bases removed from V and 7 bases from J, the gap between germline ends came to 9 bases. The CDR3 coding sequence is TGTGCCAGCAGCGAACAGGGTAATGAGCAGTTCTTC. This translates into CASSEQGNEQFF.

This rearrangement joins TRBV6-4 to TRBJ2-1; 12 positions agree with TRBD2. This CDR3 has 14 residues. Trimming removed 5 bases from V and 11 bases from J; junction bases left unmatched: 7. In germline, CDR1 is MRHNA, CDR2 SNTAGT. The CDR3 here is CASSRLAGGPQQFF. The CDR3 DNA sequence: TGTGCCAGCAGTCGGCTAGCGGGGGGGCCACAGCAGTTCTTC.

This chain links TRBV13 with TRBJ2-5; TRBD1 matches at 8 bases. CDR3 length: 16 residues. CDR1 PRHDT and CDR2 FYEKMQ come from the germline V gene (reference sequence). V dropped 5 bases and J dropped 4; count of bases not matched to a gene: 12. The CDR3 DNA reads as TGTGCCAGCAGCCGAGGGACAGGCCCCCCGGGAGAGACCCAGTACTTC. Translation: CASSRGTGPPGETQYF.

This chain uses TRBV9 with TRBJ2-3; 7 nucleotides match TRBD2. J lost 6 bases, V lost 0 bases, and 16 bases had no gene match. The CDR3 totals 18 residues. CDR1 is SGDLS, CDR2 YYNGEE, per germline. CDR3: CASSVVDSGGRGTDTQYF. DNA of the CDR3: TGTGCCAGCAGCGTAGTTGATAGTGGCGGGAGAGGAACGGATACGCAGTATTTT.

V usage is TRBV21-1 and J usage is TRBJ1-6. TRBV21-1 is given as a pseudogene. The CDR3 is 13 residues long. The DNA for the CDR3 is TGTGCCAGCTCGGCGGGGGGTAATTCACCCCTCCACTTT. The encoded protein is CASSAGGNSPLHF.

The chain carries TRBV10-1 and TRBJ2-3, with 13 bases fitting TRBD2. With V trimmed by 5 bases and J by 5 bases, 7 bases remained unmatched. Germline V CDR1 and CDR2: WNHNN, SYGVQD (reference sequence). CDR3 length: 16 amino acids. The CDR3 protein is CASSRWGLAGRDTQYF. Here the CDR3 DNA reads TGCGCCAGCAGTAGATGGGGACTAGCGGGACGAGATACGCAGTATTTT.